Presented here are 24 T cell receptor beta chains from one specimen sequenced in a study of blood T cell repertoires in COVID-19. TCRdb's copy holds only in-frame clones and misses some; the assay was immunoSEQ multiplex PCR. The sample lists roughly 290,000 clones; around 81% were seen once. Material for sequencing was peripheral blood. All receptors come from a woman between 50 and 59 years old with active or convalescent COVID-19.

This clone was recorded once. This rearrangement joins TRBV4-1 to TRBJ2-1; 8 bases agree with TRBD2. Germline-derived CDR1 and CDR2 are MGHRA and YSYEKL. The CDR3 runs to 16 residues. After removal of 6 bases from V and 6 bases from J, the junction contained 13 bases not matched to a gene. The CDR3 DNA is TGCGCCAGCAGAGAAGAGTTGAGCGGGAGTAGCAATGAGCAGTTCTTC. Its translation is CASREELSGSSNEQFF.

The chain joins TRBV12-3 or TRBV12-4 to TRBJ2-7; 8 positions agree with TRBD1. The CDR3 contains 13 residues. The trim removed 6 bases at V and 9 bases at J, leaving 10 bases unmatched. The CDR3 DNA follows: TGTGCCAGCAGCCTCGACAGGGGCCAGGGGCAGTACTTC. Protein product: CASSLDRGQGQYF.

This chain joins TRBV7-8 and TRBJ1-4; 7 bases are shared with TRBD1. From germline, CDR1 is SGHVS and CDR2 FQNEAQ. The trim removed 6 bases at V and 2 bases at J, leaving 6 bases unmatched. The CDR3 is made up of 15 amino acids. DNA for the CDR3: TGTGCCAGCAGTCTCGACAGGGTGACTAATGAAAAACTGTTTTTT. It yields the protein CASSLDRVTNEKLFF.

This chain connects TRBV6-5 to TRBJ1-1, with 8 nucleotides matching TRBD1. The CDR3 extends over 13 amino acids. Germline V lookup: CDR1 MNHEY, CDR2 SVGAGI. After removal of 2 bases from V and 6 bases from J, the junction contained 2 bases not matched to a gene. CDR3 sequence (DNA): TGTGCCAGCAGTTACGGGGACAGGCCTGAAGCTTTCTTT. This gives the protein CASSYGDRPEAFF.

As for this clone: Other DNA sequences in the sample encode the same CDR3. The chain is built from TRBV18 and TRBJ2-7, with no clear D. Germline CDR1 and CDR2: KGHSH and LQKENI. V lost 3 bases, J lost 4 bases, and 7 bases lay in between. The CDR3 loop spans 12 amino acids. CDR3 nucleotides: TGTGCCAGCTCACCGAGCACGTACGAGCAGTACTTC. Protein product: CASSPSTYEQYF.

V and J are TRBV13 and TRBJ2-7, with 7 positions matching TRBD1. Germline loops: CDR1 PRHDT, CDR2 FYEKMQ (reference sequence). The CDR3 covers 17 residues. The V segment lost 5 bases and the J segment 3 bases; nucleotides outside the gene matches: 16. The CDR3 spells CASSQNPPGTEIYEQYF. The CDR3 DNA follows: TGTGCCAGCAGCCAAAACCCCCCCGGGACAGAGATCTACGAGCAGTACTTC.

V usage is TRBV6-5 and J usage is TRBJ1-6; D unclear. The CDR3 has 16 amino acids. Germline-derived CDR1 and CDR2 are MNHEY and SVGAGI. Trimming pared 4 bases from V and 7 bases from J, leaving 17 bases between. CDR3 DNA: TGTGCCAGCAGTTCACGCATCAGAGGCTCCAATTCACCCCTCCACTTT. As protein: CASSSRIRGSNSPLHF.

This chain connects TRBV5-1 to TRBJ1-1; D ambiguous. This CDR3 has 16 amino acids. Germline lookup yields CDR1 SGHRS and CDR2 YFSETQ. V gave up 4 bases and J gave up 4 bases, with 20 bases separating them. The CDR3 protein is CASSPDFRGEGTEAFF. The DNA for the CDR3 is TGCGCCAGCAGCCCGGACTTTCGGGGTGAAGGCACTGAAGCTTTCTTT.

The CDR3 loop reads CAISGTTTEAFF. As DNA, the CDR3 is TGTGCCATCAGTGGGACAACCACTGAAGCTTTCTTT. This chain joins TRBV10-3 and TRBJ1-1, with D possibly matching TRBD1 (5 bases). Germline V gene lookup returns CDR1 ENHRY and CDR2 SYGVKD. Between the trimmed V and J ends, which lost 4 bases and 4 bases, there was a span of 7 bases. The CDR3 consists of 12 residues.

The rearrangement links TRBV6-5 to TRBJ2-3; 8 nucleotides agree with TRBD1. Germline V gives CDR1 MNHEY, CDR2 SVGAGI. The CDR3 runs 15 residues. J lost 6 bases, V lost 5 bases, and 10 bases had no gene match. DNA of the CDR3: TGTGCCAGCAGTCTCCGGACAGGGAGTTGGGATACGCAGTATTTT. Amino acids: CASSLRTGSWDTQYF.

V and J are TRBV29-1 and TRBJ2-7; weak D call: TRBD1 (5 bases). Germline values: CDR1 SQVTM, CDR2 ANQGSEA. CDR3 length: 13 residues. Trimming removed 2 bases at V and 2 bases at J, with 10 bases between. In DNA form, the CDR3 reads TGCAGCGTTGAATTAGACAGCCCCTACGAGCAGTACTTC. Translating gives CSVELDSPYEQYF.

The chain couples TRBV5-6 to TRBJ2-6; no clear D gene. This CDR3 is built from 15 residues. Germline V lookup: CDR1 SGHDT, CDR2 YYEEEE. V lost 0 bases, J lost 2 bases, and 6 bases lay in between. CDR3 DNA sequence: TGTGCCAGCAGCTTGGTGCGCACTGGGGCCAACGTCCTGACTTTC. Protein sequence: CASSLVRTGANVLTF. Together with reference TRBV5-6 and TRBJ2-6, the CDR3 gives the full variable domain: DAGVTQSPTHLIKTRGQQVTLRCSPKSGHDTVSWYQQALGQGPQFIFQYYEEEERQRGNFPDRFSGHQFPNYSSELNVNALLLGDSALYLCASSLVRTGANVLTFGAGSRLTVL.

CDR3 in DNA: TGTGCCAGCAGCCAAGATTATACAGGGGGTCTCACTGAAGCTTTCTTT. Its translation is CASSQDYTGGLTEAFF. V gene TRBV4-2 combines with J gene TRBJ1-1; 8 nucleotides align to TRBD1. The V and J ends lost 0 bases and 4 bases, in that order; junction bases with no gene match: 7. This CDR3 contains 16 residues. Germline CDR1 LGHNA, CDR2 YNFKEQ.

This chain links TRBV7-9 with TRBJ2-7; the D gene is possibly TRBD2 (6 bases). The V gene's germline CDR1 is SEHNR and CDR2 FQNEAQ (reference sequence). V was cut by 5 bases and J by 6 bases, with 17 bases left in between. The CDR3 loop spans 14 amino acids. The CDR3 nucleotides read TGTGCCAGCAGCCCCGGTGGGGGGTCGGTCGAGCAGTACTTC. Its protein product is CASSPGGGSVEQYF.

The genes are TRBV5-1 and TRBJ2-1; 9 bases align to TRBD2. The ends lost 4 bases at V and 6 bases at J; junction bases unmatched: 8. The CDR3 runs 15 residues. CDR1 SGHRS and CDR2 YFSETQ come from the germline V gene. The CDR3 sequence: CASSLTGTSSNEQFF. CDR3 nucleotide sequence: TGCGCCAGCAGCCTAACCGGGACTAGCTCCAATGAGCAGTTCTTC.

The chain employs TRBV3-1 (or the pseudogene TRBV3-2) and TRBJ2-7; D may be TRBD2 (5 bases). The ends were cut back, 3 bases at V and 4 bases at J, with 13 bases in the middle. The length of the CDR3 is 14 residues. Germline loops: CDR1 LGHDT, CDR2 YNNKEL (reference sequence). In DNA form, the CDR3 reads TGTGCCAGCAGCCACACGAGGGATTCGTACGAGCAGTACTTC. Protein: CASSHTRDSYEQYF.

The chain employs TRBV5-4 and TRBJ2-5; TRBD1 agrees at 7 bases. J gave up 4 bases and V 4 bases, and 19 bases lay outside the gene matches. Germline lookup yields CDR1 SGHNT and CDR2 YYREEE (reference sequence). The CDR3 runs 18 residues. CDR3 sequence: CASSPHPTGKMVGETQYF. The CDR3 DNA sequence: TGTGCCAGCAGCCCGCACCCGACAGGGAAGATGGTAGGAGAGACCCAGTACTTC.

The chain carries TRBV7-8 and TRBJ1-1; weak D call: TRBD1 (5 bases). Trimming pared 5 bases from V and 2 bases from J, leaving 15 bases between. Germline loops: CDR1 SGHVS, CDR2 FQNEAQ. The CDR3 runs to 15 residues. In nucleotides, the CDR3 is TGTGCCAGCAGCGTTTGGACAAGGTCTAACACTGAAGCTTTCTTT. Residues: CASSVWTRSNTEAFF.

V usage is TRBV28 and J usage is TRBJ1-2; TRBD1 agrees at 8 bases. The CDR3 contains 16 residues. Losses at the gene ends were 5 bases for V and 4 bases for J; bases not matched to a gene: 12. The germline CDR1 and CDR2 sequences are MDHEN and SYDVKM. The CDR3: CASSPPGGQRRYGYTF. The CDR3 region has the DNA TGTGCCAGCAGTCCGCCAGGGGGCCAACGACGCTATGGCTACACCTTC.

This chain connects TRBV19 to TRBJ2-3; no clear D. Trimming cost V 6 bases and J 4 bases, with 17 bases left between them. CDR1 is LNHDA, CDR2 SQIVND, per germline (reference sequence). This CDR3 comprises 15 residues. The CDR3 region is CASRTTSLVSDTQYF. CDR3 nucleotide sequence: TGTGCCAGTAGAACAACTTCTCTAGTATCAGATACGCAGTATTTT.

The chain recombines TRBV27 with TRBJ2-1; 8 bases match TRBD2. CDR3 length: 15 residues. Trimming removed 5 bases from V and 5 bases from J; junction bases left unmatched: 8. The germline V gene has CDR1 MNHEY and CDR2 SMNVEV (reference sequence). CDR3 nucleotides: TGTGCCAGCAGTCAGAGCGGGAGAGGTCACAATGAGCAGTTCTTC. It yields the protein CASSQSGRGHNEQFF.

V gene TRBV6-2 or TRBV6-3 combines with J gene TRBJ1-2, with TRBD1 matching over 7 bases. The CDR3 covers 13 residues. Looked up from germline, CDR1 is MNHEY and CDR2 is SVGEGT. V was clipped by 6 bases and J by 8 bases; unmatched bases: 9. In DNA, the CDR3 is TGTGCCAGCAGCTTCGGGACAGCTGGCGGCTACACCTTC. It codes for CASSFGTAGGYTF.

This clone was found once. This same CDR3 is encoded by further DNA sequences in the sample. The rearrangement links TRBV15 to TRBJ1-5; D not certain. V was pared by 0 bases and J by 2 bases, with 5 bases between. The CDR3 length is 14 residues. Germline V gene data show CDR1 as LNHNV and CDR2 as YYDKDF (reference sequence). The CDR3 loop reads CATSRDPGNQPQHF. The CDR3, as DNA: TGTGCCACCAGCAGAGATCCGGGCAATCAGCCCCAGCATTTT.

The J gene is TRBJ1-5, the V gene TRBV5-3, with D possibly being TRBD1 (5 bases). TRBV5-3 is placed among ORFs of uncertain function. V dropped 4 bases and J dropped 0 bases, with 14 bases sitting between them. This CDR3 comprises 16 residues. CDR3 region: CARSPPGDHSNQPQHF. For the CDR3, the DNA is TGTGCCAGAAGCCCTCCGGGGGATCATAGCAATCAGCCCCAGCATTTT.